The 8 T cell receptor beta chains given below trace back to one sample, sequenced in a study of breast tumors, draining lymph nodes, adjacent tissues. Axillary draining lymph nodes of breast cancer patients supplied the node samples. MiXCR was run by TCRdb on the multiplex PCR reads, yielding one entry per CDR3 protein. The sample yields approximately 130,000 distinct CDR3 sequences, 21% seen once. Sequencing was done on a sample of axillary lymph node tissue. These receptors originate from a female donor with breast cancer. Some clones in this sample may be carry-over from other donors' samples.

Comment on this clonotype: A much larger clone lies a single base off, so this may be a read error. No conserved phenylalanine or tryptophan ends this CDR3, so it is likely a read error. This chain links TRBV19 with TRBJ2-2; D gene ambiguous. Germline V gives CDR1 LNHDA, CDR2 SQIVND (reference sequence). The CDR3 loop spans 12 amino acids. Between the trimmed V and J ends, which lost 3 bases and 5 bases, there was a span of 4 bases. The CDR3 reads CASSIGTGELFS. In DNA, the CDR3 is TGTGCCAGTAGTATTGGAACCGGGGAGCTGTTTTCT.

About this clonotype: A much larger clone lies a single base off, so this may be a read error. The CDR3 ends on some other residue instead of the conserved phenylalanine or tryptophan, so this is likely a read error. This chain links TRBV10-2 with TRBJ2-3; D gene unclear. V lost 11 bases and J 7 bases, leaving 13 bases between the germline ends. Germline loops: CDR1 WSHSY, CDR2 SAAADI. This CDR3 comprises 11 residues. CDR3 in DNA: TGCGCCGCCAGCGTTGAACATACGCAGTATTTA. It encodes CAASVEHTQYL.

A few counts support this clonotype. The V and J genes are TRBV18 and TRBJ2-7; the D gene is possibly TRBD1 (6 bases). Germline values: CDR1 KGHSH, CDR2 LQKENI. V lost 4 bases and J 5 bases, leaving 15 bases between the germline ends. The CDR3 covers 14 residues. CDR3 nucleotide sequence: TGTGCCAGCTCACAAAGACAGGATCCCCACGAGCAGTACTTC. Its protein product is CASSQRQDPHEQYF.

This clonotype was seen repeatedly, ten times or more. CDR3 in amino acids: CATSDSTGLGPDTQYF. CDR3 nucleotides: TGTGCCACCAGTGATTCGACAGGGCTCGGGCCAGATACGCAGTATTTT. The gene calls are TRBV24-1 and TRBJ2-3; 7 nucleotides agree with TRBD1. The CDR3 consists of 16 residues. Germline CDR1 KGHDR, CDR2 SFDVKD. V gave up 2 bases and J gave up 4 bases; unmatched junction bases: 8.

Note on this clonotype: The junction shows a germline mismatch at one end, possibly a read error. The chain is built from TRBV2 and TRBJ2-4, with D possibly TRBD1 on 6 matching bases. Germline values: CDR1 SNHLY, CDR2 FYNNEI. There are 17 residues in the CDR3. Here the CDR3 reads CASTPGPGVRARNIQYF. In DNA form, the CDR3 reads TGTGCCAGCACTCCTGGGCCAGGGGTTCGAGCCAGAAACATTCAGTACTTC.

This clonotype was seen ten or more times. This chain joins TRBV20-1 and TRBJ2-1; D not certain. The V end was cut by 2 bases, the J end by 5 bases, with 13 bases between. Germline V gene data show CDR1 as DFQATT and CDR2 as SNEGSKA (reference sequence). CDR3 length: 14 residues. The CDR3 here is CSARFVSGNNEQFF. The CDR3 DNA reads TGCAGTGCTAGATTTGTGTCAGGTAACAATGAGCAGTTCTTC.

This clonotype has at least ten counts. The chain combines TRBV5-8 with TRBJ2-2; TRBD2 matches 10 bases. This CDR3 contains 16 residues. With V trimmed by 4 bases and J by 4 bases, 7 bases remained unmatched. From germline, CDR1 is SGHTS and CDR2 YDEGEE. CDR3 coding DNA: TGTGCCAGCAGCCGTCCGACTAGCGGGTTCACCGGGGAGCTGTTTTTT. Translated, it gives CASSRPTSGFTGELFF.

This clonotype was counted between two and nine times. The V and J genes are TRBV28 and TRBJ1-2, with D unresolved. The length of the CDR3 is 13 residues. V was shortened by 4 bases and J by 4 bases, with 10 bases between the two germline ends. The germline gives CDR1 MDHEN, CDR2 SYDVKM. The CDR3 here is CASSSWHSYGYTF. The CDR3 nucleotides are TGTGCCAGCAGTTCGTGGCACAGCTATGGCTACACCTTC.